The clone carrying this TCR beta chain turned up a few times. This CDR3 contains 12 residues. CDR1 is SNHLY, CDR2 FYNNEI, per germline. V was pared by 4 bases and J by 6 bases, with 10 bases between. PCR was performed using 60 Vbeta and 13 Jbeta primers. Clones were sequenced by immunoSEQ multiplex PCR, and TCRdb holds only the in-frame ones, with some missing. The sample holds some 130,000 clones, 60% to 80% seen once. The data are from a study of cytomegalovirus exposure and HLA in healthy donors. This receptor was taken from a female donor in good health and CMV-seronegative. The material sequenced was PBMCs. J is TRBJ2-7 and V is TRBV2, with a weak D call TRBD1 (6 bases). CDR3 DNA: TGTGCCAGCAGTGTACAGGGATTCGAGCAGTACTTC. Its protein product is CASSVQGFEQYF.